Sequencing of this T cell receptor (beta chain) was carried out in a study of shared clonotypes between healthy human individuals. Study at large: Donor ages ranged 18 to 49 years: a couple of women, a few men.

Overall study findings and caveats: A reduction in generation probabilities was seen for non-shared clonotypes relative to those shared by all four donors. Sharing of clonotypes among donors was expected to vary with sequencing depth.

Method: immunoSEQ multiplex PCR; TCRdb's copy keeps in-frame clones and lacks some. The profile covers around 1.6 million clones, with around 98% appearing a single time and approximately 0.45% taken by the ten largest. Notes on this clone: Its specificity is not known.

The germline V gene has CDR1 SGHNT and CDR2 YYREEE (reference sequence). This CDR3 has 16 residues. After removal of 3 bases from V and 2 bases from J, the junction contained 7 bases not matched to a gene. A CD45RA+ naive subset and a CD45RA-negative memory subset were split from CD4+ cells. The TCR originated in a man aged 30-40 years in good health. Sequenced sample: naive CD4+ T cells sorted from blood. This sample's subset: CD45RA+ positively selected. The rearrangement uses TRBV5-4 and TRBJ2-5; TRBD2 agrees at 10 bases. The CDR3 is CASSSGLASIQETQYF. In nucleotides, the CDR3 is TGTGCCAGCAGCTCGGGACTAGCGAGCATTCAAGAGACCCAGTACTTC.